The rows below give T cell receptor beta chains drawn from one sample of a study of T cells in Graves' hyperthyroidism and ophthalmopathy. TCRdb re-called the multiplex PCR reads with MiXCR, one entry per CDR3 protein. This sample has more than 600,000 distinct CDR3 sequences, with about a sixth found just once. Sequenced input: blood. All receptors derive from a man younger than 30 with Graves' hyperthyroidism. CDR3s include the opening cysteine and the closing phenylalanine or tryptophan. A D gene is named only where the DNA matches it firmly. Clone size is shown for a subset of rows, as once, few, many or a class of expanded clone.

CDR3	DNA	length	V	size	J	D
CASSLLGDQPQHF	TGTGCCAGCAGTTTGCTTGGGGATCAGCCCCAGCATTTT	13	TRBV6-2/TRBV6-3	many	TRBJ1-5	.
CASSVAGQDQETQYF	TGTGCCAGCAGCGTAGCGGGGCAGGACCAAGAGACCCAGTACTTC	15	TRBV9	.	TRBJ2-5	.
CASRSRGNTEAFF	TGTGCCAGCAGGTCCCGGGGGAACACTGAAGCTTTCTTT	13	TRBV3-2	few	TRBJ1-1	.
CASSLGSLLAGGLYEQYF	TGTGCCAGCAGTTTAGGGTCCCTCCTAGCGGGAGGTCTCTACGAGCAGTACTTC	18	TRBV28	many	TRBJ2-7	TRBD2
CAISDPLEEDEQYF	TGTGCCATCAGTGACCCACTTGAGGAAGACGAGCAGTACTTC	14	TRBV10-3	.	TRBJ2-7	.
CASSHGSWQQSEKLFF	TGCGCCAGCAGCCATGGCAGTTGGCAGCAAAGCGAAAAACTGTTTTTT	16	TRBV4-1	.	TRBJ1-4	.
CASSLPPTYEQYF	TGTGCCAGCAGCTTGCCCCCAACCTACGAGCAGTACTTC	13	TRBV5-5	many	TRBJ2-7	.
CASSFVGGTQYF	TGTGCCAGCAGTTTCGTGGGAGGTACGCAGTATTTT	12	TRBV6-1	few	TRBJ2-3	.
CSVVGTGSSYEQYF	TGCAGCGTTGTAGGGACAGGGAGCTCCTACGAGCAGTACTTC	14	TRBV29-1	.	TRBJ2-7	TRBD1
CASSPGLAGTTDTQYF	TGTGCCAGCAGCCCGGGACTAGCGGGAACGACAGATACGCAGTATTTT	16	TRBV5-8	few	TRBJ2-3	TRBD2
CASSIRLAGTYNEQFF	TGCGCCAGCAGCATTCGACTAGCGGGGACGTACAATGAGCAGTTCTTC	16	TRBV4-1	.	TRBJ2-1	TRBD2
CSASHGRGDSSPFF	TGCAGTGCTAGTCACGGCCGAGGAGACAGTTCGCCTTTCTTT	14	TRBV20-1	.	TRBJ1-1	.
CASSLGLGTVGLRQFF	TGTGCCAGCAGCTTAGGCCTAGGCACGGTGGGATTGAGGCAGTTCTTC	16	TRBV7-2	.	TRBJ2-1	.
CASTPAGTAGELFF	TGTGCCAGCACCCCAGCTGGGACCGCGGGGGAGCTGTTTTTT	14	TRBV11-2	many	TRBJ2-2	.
CASSPPTSGMIDEQFF	TGTGCCAGCAGCCCGCCAACTAGCGGGATGATCGATGAGCAGTTCTTC	16	TRBV5-5	many	TRBJ2-1	TRBD2
CASSLVVVGFSGNTIYF	TGTGCCAGCAGCTTAGTCGTCGTGGGTTTCTCTGGAAACACCATATATTTT	17	TRBV7-9	.	TRBJ1-3	.
CASSIRDAASEQYF	TGTGCCAGTAGTATTCGGGACGCTGCCTCCGAGCAGTACTTC	14	TRBV19	few	TRBJ2-7	.
CASSYEASSKGWQYF	TGTGCCAGCAGTTATGAGGCTAGCAGTAAAGGTTGGCAGTACTTC	15	TRBV28	many	TRBJ2-7	.
CASRGQGTPYEQYF	TGTGCCAGCAGGGGACAGGGGACTCCCTACGAGCAGTACTTC	14	TRBV25-1	few	TRBJ2-7	TRBD1
CASSFPGLAGGIPDTQYF	TGTGCCAGCAGTTTCCCGGGACTAGCGGGAGGGATTCCAGATACGCAGTATTTT	18	TRBV28	.	TRBJ2-3	TRBD2
CASSYWTGQETQYF	TGTGCCAGCAGTTACTGGACAGGGCAAGAGACCCAGTACTTC	14	TRBV6-2/TRBV6-3	.	TRBJ2-5	TRBD1
CASSGHRGSNQPQHF	TGTGCCAGCAGTGGCCACAGGGGTAGCAATCAGCCCCAGCATTTT	15	TRBV27	few	TRBJ1-5	TRBD1
CATSDWDRTYGYTF	TGTGCCACCAGTGATTGGGACAGAACCTATGGCTACACCTTC	14	TRBV24-1	.	TRBJ1-2	TRBD1
CSAHPSGRGTQETQYF	TGCAGTGCCCATCCTAGCGGGAGGGGGACCCAAGAGACCCAGTACTTC	16	TRBV20-1	few	TRBJ2-5	TRBD2
CSVDGVPGLAGSTDTQYF	TGCAGCGTTGACGGGGTCCCGGGACTAGCGGGAAGCACAGATACGCAGTATTTT	18	TRBV29-1	few	TRBJ2-3	TRBD2
CASSPPGQEGLDTQYF	TGTGCCAGCTCCCCGCCCGGACAGGAAGGGTTAGATACGCAGTATTTT	16	TRBV18	few	TRBJ2-3	TRBD1
CATSDTFGSDVGYTF	TGTGCCACCAGTGATACGTTTGGGTCAGACGTTGGCTACACCTTC	15	TRBV24-1	.	TRBJ1-2	.
CASSLLRVRNYNEQFF	TGTGCCAGCAGCTTATTGCGTGTGCGGAACTACAATGAGCAGTTCTTC	16	TRBV11-2	many	TRBJ2-1	.